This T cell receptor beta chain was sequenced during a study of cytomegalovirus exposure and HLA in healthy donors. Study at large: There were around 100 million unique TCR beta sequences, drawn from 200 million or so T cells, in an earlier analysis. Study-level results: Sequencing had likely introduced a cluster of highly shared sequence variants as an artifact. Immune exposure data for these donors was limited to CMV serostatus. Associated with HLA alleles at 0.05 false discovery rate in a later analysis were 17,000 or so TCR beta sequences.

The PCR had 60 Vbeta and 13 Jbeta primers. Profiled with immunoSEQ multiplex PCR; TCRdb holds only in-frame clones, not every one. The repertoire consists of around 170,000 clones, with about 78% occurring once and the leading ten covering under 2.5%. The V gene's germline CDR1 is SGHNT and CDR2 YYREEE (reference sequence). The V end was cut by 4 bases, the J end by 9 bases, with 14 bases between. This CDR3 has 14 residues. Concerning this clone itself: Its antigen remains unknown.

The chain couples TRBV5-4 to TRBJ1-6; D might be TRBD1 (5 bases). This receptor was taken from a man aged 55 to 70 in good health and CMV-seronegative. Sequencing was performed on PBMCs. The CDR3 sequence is CASSTGTSGSPLHF. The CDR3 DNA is TGTGCCAGCAGCACCGGGACTTCAGGTTCACCCCTCCACTTT.